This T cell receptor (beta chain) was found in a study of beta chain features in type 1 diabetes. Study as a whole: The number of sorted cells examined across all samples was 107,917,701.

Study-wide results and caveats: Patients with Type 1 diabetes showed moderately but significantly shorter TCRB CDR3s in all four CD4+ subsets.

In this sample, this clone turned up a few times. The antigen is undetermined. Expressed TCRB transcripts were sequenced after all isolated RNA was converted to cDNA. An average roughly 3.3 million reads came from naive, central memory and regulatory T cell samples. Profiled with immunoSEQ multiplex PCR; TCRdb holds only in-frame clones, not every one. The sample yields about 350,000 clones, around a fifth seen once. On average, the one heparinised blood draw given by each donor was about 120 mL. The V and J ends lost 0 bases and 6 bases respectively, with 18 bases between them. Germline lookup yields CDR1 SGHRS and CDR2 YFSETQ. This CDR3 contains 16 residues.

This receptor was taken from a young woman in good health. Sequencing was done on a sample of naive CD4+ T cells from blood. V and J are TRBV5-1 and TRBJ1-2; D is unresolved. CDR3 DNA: TGCGCCAGCAGCTTGGCCGTAGTCGGGATCAAGCATGGCTACACCTTC. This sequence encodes CASSLAVVGIKHGYTF.